The T cell receptor (beta chain) under discussion was sequenced for a study of lymphopenia after photon versus proton radiotherapy. The CDR3 extends over 16 amino acids. Germline CDR1 reads LNHDA; CDR2 reads SQIVND (reference sequence). Unmatched junction bases numbered 8, after V lost 1 base and J lost 8 bases. Regarding this clone: Its antigen is unknown.

Some clones are missing from TCRdb's copy, which holds only in-frame ones; the method was immunoSEQ multiplex PCR. The data show 30,000 to 35,000 clones, roughly nine tenths seen once. Findings of the study overall: Survival link was tested only in deceased patients; proton benefit remains a possibility. After the lymphocyte nadir, photon-treated repertoires showed oligoclonal expansion, especially of CD8+ Temra cells.

The sequence derives from a woman aged 65 to 85 with pancreatic cancer. Some clones in this sample may be carry-over from other donors' samples. J is TRBJ2-1 and V is TRBV19, with 10 bases identical to TRBD2. The sample in question was peripheral blood, obtained from a patient treated with proton-based radiotherapy. The CDR3 here is CASSIVSAGGPYEQFF. DNA for the CDR3: TGTGCCAGTAGTATAGTCTCAGCGGGAGGGCCGTATGAGCAGTTCTTC.